These T cell receptor beta chains were read from a single sample in a study of blood T cells in healthy people across ages. TCRdb re-called the 5' RACE reads through MiXCR, storing one row per CDR3 protein. Among some 900,000 distinct CDR3 sequences listed, around 48% were seen once. Input material: blood. These receptors originate from a man under 40 in good health. Each CDR3 is given with its conserved first and last residue. Fields, in order: V gene, D gene, clone size, J gene, CDR3 length, CDR3 DNA, CDR3 protein. D genes are given only for firm matches. Some rows mark clone size as missing; the rest say once, few, many or name a class of expanded clone.

V gene: TRBV27
D gene: -
clone size: -
J gene: TRBJ2-3
CDR3 length: 14
CDR3 DNA: TGTGCCAGCAGTTTATTGGGCAGCGAGGATACGCAGTATTTT
CDR3 protein: CASSLLGSEDTQYF

V gene: TRBV6-5
D gene: TRBD1
clone size: -
J gene: TRBJ2-5
CDR3 length: 15
CDR3 DNA: TGTGCCAGTTTTTCTGCAGGACAGGGGATTTATGAGCAGTACTTC
CDR3 protein: CASFSAGQGIYEQYF

V gene: TRBV6-6
D gene: TRBD1
clone size: -
J gene: TRBJ2-7
CDR3 length: 16
CDR3 DNA: TGTGCCAGCAGTCTGGGGGTCGGACAGGCCAGTTCGGTGCAGTACTTC
CDR3 protein: CASSLGVGQASSVQYF

V gene: TRBV2
D gene: TRBD1
clone size: -
J gene: TRBJ2-2
CDR3 length: 14
CDR3 DNA: TGTGCCAGCTCGGGACAGATTAACACCGGGGAGCTGTTTTTT
CDR3 protein: CASSGQINTGELFF

V gene: TRBV7-2
D gene: -
clone size: -
J gene: TRBJ2-3
CDR3 length: 14
CDR3 DNA: TGTGCCAGCACTAGGCGGGGAGACACAGATACGCAGTATTTT
CDR3 protein: CASTRRGDTDTQYF

V gene: TRBV20-1
D gene: TRBD1
clone size: few
J gene: TRBJ1-2
CDR3 length: 15
CDR3 DNA: TGCAGTGCTAGGCCCTCGACAGGGGTTGGTACTGGCTACACCTTC
CDR3 protein: CSARPSTGVGTGYTF

V gene: TRBV12-5
D gene: -
clone size: few
J gene: TRBJ2-5
CDR3 length: 13
CDR3 DNA: TGTGCTAGTGGTTTGGTAAATGAGGAGACCCAGTACTTC
CDR3 protein: CASGLVNEETQYF

V gene: TRBV9
D gene: -
clone size: -
J gene: TRBJ2-1
CDR3 length: 14
CDR3 DNA: TGTGCCAGCAGCGCAGACTTTAGCGTCAATGAGCAGTTCTTC
CDR3 protein: CASSADFSVNEQFF

V gene: TRBV7-2
D gene: -
clone size: few
J gene: TRBJ2-7
CDR3 length: 14
CDR3 DNA: TGTGCCAGCAGCTTAGCCATGGCTAGGGACGAGCAGTACTTC
CDR3 protein: CASSLAMARDEQYF

V gene: TRBV7-9
D gene: -
clone size: -
J gene: TRBJ1-2
CDR3 length: 13
CDR3 DNA: TGTGCCAGCAGCCAACCAGGGAGCTGTGGCTACACCTTC
CDR3 protein: CASSQPGSCGYTF

V gene: TRBV27
D gene: -
clone size: few
J gene: TRBJ1-2
CDR3 length: 16
CDR3 DNA: TGTGCCAGCAGCCCCCTGGGGGGAGCGGAGGCTTATGGCTACACCTTC
CDR3 protein: CASSPLGGAEAYGYTF

V gene: TRBV25-1
D gene: TRBD2
clone size: -
J gene: TRBJ2-5
CDR3 length: 17
CDR3 DNA: TGTGCCAGCAGTGACCCAGGACTAGCGGAGTACCAAGAGACCCAGTACTTC
CDR3 protein: CASSDPGLAEYQETQYF

V gene: TRBV6-5
D gene: -
clone size: -
J gene: TRBJ2-3
CDR3 length: 14
CDR3 DNA: TGTGCCAGCAGTTACGTTGGTTCCTGGGATACGCAGTATTTT
CDR3 protein: CASSYVGSWDTQYF

V gene: TRBV4-2
D gene: TRBD2
clone size: few
J gene: TRBJ2-4
CDR3 length: 16
CDR3 DNA: TGTGCCAGCAGCCAAGTCAGCGGGGGGGCTATGAACATTCAGTACTTC
CDR3 protein: CASSQVSGGAMNIQYF

V gene: TRBV4-3
D gene: -
clone size: many
J gene: TRBJ2-1
CDR3 length: 15
CDR3 DNA: TGCGCCAGCAGCCAAGATAGGACGGTGTACAATGAGCAGTTCTTC
CDR3 protein: CASSQDRTVYNEQFF

V gene: TRBV20-1
D gene: -
clone size: -
J gene: TRBJ2-5
CDR3 length: 14
CDR3 DNA: TGCAGTGCTAGAGATCGCAGCAGTCAAGAGACCCAGTACTTC
CDR3 protein: CSARDRSSQETQYF

V gene: TRBV12-3/TRBV12-4
D gene: TRBD2
clone size: once
J gene: TRBJ2-5
CDR3 length: 16
CDR3 DNA: TGTGCCAGCAGTGGACTAGCGTGGGGAGTACAAGAGACCCAGTACTTC
CDR3 protein: CASSGLAWGVQETQYF

V gene: TRBV12-3/TRBV12-4
D gene: -
clone size: -
J gene: TRBJ1-4
CDR3 length: 13
CDR3 DNA: TGTGCCAGCAGTCTTACACAACCAGGGAAACTGTTTTTT
CDR3 protein: CASSLTQPGKLFF

V gene: TRBV4-3
D gene: -
clone size: -
J gene: TRBJ1-5
CDR3 length: 15
CDR3 DNA: TGCGCCAGCAGCCAAGACAGACAGGAGAGTAGGCCCCAGCATTTT
CDR3 protein: CASSQDRQESRPQHF

V gene: TRBV20-1
D gene: TRBD2
clone size: -
J gene: TRBJ2-1
CDR3 length: 17
CDR3 DNA: TGCAGTGCTAGAGATCCTCTTAGCGGGGGTACCTACAATGAGCAGTTCTTC
CDR3 protein: CSARDPLSGGTYNEQFF

V gene: TRBV30
D gene: -
clone size: -
J gene: TRBJ1-2
CDR3 length: 10
CDR3 DNA: TGTGCCCAGACTGAAACAGACTACACCTTC
CDR3 protein: CAQTETDYTF

V gene: TRBV4-1
D gene: -
clone size: -
J gene: TRBJ1-2
CDR3 length: 14
CDR3 DNA: TGCGCCAGCAGCCAAGATCGCTCTCCCTGGGGCTACACCTTC
CDR3 protein: CASSQDRSPWGYTF

V gene: TRBV20-1
D gene: TRBD1
clone size: many
J gene: TRBJ2-1
CDR3 length: 16
CDR3 DNA: TGCAGTGCTAGAGATCCCGCGACAGGGGATTACAATGAGCAGTTCTTC
CDR3 protein: CSARDPATGDYNEQFF

V gene: TRBV28
D gene: TRBD2
clone size: -
J gene: TRBJ2-7
CDR3 length: 13
CDR3 DNA: TGTGTCAGCTCTGGCGGGGGGTTCTACGAGCAGTACTTC
CDR3 protein: CVSSGGGFYEQYF

V gene: TRBV18
D gene: -
clone size: -
J gene: TRBJ1-1
CDR3 length: 14
CDR3 DNA: TGTGCCAGCTCACCAGGCCGCGGGGACACTGAAGCTTTCTTT
CDR3 protein: CASSPGRGDTEAFF

V gene: TRBV11-3
D gene: TRBD2
clone size: -
J gene: TRBJ2-1
CDR3 length: 13
CDR3 DNA: TGTGCCAGCAGCGTAGATATGCGGGGGAGTGTGTTCTTC
CDR3 protein: CASSVDMRGSVFF

V gene: TRBV25-1
D gene: -
clone size: many
J gene: TRBJ2-7
CDR3 length: 15
CDR3 DNA: TGTGCCAGCAGTGAATCGGGTGGCATTGGGGTCGAGCAGTACTTC
CDR3 protein: CASSESGGIGVEQYF

V gene: TRBV6-2/TRBV6-3
D gene: -
clone size: few
J gene: TRBJ2-5
CDR3 length: 14
CDR3 DNA: TGTGCCAGCAGTCCCGGGGGTTCCTACAATGAGCAGTACTTC
CDR3 protein: CASSPGGSYNEQYF

V gene: TRBV9
D gene: -
clone size: few
J gene: TRBJ2-5
CDR3 length: 13
CDR3 DNA: TGTGCCAGCAGCGTAGGACGAGGAGAGACCCAGTACTTC
CDR3 protein: CASSVGRGETQYF

V gene: TRBV12-3/TRBV12-4
D gene: -
clone size: few
J gene: TRBJ2-7
CDR3 length: 16
CDR3 DNA: TGTGCCAGCAGTCCCTCCCGAAGGGGACCGTCCTACGAGCAGTACTTC
CDR3 protein: CASSPSRRGPSYEQYF

V gene: TRBV10-3
D gene: TRBD1
clone size: -
J gene: TRBJ2-7
CDR3 length: 14
CDR3 DNA: TGTGCCATCAGTGAGAGGGGACAGGGCCTCGAGCAGTACTTC
CDR3 protein: CAISERGQGLEQYF

V gene: TRBV7-2
D gene: -
clone size: few
J gene: TRBJ1-2
CDR3 length: 14
CDR3 DNA: TGTGCCAGCAGTCCCATCGAGGGGAGGGGTGGCTACACCTTC
CDR3 protein: CASSPIEGRGGYTF

V gene: TRBV5-1
D gene: -
clone size: -
J gene: TRBJ2-1
CDR3 length: 15
CDR3 DNA: TGCGCCAGCAGCTTGGGGACCGACGGCGACAATGAGCAGTTCTTC
CDR3 protein: CASSLGTDGDNEQFF

V gene: TRBV27
D gene: -
clone size: -
J gene: TRBJ1-6
CDR3 length: 18
CDR3 DNA: TGTGCCAGCAGTTTCCGGGCAGGCAGAAGCACCTATAATTCACCCCTCCACTTT
CDR3 protein: CASSFRAGRSTYNSPLHF

V gene: TRBV6-2/TRBV6-3
D gene: -
clone size: -
J gene: TRBJ2-3
CDR3 length: 13
CDR3 DNA: TGTGCCATCGGAGGGACTGGCACAGATACGCAGTATTTT
CDR3 protein: CAIGGTGTDTQYF

V gene: TRBV20-1
D gene: -
clone size: -
J gene: TRBJ2-1
CDR3 length: 16
CDR3 DNA: TGCAGTGCTAGAGATCCCAGCAGCGGAGCCTACAATGAGCAGTTCTTC
CDR3 protein: CSARDPSSGAYNEQFF

V gene: TRBV6-2/TRBV6-3
D gene: -
clone size: few
J gene: TRBJ1-5
CDR3 length: 14
CDR3 DNA: TGTGCCAGCAGCCAACAGGGATTCAATCAGCCCCAGCATTTT
CDR3 protein: CASSQQGFNQPQHF

V gene: TRBV9
D gene: TRBD2
clone size: -
J gene: TRBJ2-1
CDR3 length: 14
CDR3 DNA: TGTGCCAGCAGCGGCGGGACTAGCAGGGGTGAGCAGTTCTTC
CDR3 protein: CASSGGTSRGEQFF

V gene: TRBV3-1
D gene: -
clone size: -
J gene: TRBJ1-2
CDR3 length: 14
CDR3 DNA: TGTGCCAGCAGAAGCAAGGGGGGCGGCTATGGCCACACCTTC
CDR3 protein: CASRSKGGGYGHTF

V gene: TRBV6-5
D gene: -
clone size: -
J gene: TRBJ1-1
CDR3 length: 17
CDR3 DNA: TGTGCCAGCAGTTACAGGGCCGTTGGTATATCGAACACTGAAGCTTTCTTT
CDR3 protein: CASSYRAVGISNTEAFF

V gene: TRBV29-1
D gene: -
clone size: few
J gene: TRBJ2-7
CDR3 length: 12
CDR3 DNA: TGCAGCGTTCCGGGACACCTCTACGAGCAGTACTTC
CDR3 protein: CSVPGHLYEQYF

V gene: TRBV28
D gene: TRBD1
clone size: many
J gene: TRBJ2-7
CDR3 length: 14
CDR3 DNA: TGTGCCAGCAGTCTACAGGGGGGTCCCTACGAGCAGTACTTC
CDR3 protein: CASSLQGGPYEQYF

V gene: TRBV27
D gene: -
clone size: -
J gene: TRBJ1-6
CDR3 length: 15
CDR3 DNA: TGTGCCAGCAGTTTATATTCGGGGGCTAATTCACCCCTCCACTTT
CDR3 protein: CASSLYSGANSPLHF

V gene: TRBV7-9
D gene: -
clone size: -
J gene: TRBJ1-2
CDR3 length: 14
CDR3 DNA: TGTGCCAGCAGCTCCTGGGTTGAAAACTATGGCTACACCTTC
CDR3 protein: CASSSWVENYGYTF

V gene: TRBV5-1
D gene: -
clone size: few
J gene: TRBJ2-7
CDR3 length: 14
CDR3 DNA: TGCGCCAGCAGGGCAGGAAGCGTCTCCTACGAGCAGTACTTC
CDR3 protein: CASRAGSVSYEQYF

V gene: TRBV4-3
D gene: -
clone size: few
J gene: TRBJ2-3
CDR3 length: 17
CDR3 DNA: TGCGCCAGCAGCCAAGATCGGGCAGGTACTAGCACAGATACGCAGTATTTT
CDR3 protein: CASSQDRAGTSTDTQYF

V gene: TRBV7-2
D gene: -
clone size: -
J gene: TRBJ2-3
CDR3 length: 14
CDR3 DNA: TGTGCCAGCAGCTTAACGACTCCACGGGATACGCAGTATTTT
CDR3 protein: CASSLTTPRDTQYF

V gene: TRBV28
D gene: TRBD2
clone size: -
J gene: TRBJ2-1
CDR3 length: 17
CDR3 DNA: TGTGCCAGCAGTCTATGGACTAGCGGGGTTGGTGGCAATGAGCAGTTCTTC
CDR3 protein: CASSLWTSGVGGNEQFF

V gene: TRBV27
D gene: -
clone size: -
J gene: TRBJ1-6
CDR3 length: 16
CDR3 DNA: TGTGCCAGCAGTTCAAACACCTGGGGGGCGAATTCACCCCTCCACTTT
CDR3 protein: CASSSNTWGANSPLHF

V gene: TRBV27
D gene: TRBD1
clone size: few
J gene: TRBJ1-4
CDR3 length: 15
CDR3 DNA: TGTGCCAGCGGACAGGGGAGGATCACTAATGAAAAACTGTTTTTT
CDR3 protein: CASGQGRITNEKLFF

V gene: TRBV25-1
D gene: TRBD1
clone size: -
J gene: TRBJ1-1
CDR3 length: 14
CDR3 DNA: TGTGCCAGCCAACCCGACAGGGAGTACACTGAAGCTTTCTTT
CDR3 protein: CASQPDREYTEAFF

V gene: TRBV20-1
D gene: -
clone size: -
J gene: TRBJ1-5
CDR3 length: 16
CDR3 DNA: TGCAGTGCTAGAGAGAACAGCCATTCAGGAAATCAGCCCCAGCATTTT
CDR3 protein: CSARENSHSGNQPQHF

V gene: TRBV5-6
D gene: -
clone size: -
J gene: TRBJ2-7
CDR3 length: 15
CDR3 DNA: TGTGCCAGCAGCTTGGTGGGTAGCAAGTCCTACGAGCAGTACTTC
CDR3 protein: CASSLVGSKSYEQYF

V gene: TRBV6-1
D gene: -
clone size: few
J gene: TRBJ2-3
CDR3 length: 13
CDR3 DNA: TGTGCCAGCAGCACGGGGTCCACAGATACGCAGTATTTT
CDR3 protein: CASSTGSTDTQYF

V gene: TRBV29-1
D gene: TRBD1
clone size: -
J gene: TRBJ2-1
CDR3 length: 14
CDR3 DNA: TGCAGCGTTGACCTCGGACAGGGCCTAAAGACCCAGTTCTTC
CDR3 protein: CSVDLGQGLKTQFF

V gene: TRBV5-1
D gene: -
clone size: -
J gene: TRBJ1-1
CDR3 length: 14
CDR3 DNA: TGCGCCAGCAGCTTGGGAGTCCTGAACACTGAAGCTTTCTTT
CDR3 protein: CASSLGVLNTEAFF

V gene: TRBV5-1
D gene: -
clone size: -
J gene: TRBJ2-5
CDR3 length: 15
CDR3 DNA: TGCGCCAGCAGGGACGGTCGACTAGTTGAAGAGACCCAGTACTTC
CDR3 protein: CASRDGRLVEETQYF

V gene: TRBV28
D gene: -
clone size: few
J gene: TRBJ2-1
CDR3 length: 15
CDR3 DNA: TGTGCCAGCAGTCTGCCACGGGACGGCTACAATGAGCAGTTCTTC
CDR3 protein: CASSLPRDGYNEQFF

V gene: TRBV7-3
D gene: TRBD2
clone size: few
J gene: TRBJ2-1
CDR3 length: 15
CDR3 DNA: TGTGCCAGCAGCTTGGGACTAGCGAAATACAATGAGCAGTTCTTC
CDR3 protein: CASSLGLAKYNEQFF